The clone carrying this TCR beta chain occurred many times. The antigen is undetermined. This entry comes from a study of regulatory T cells in long-lasting Graves disease. Study observations and caveats: It was peripheral blood alone, not thyroid tissue, that was studied.

With iRepertoire HTBI primers and Arm-PCR of CDR3 regions, TCR beta libraries were built. TCRdb analysed the multiplex PCR reads with MiXCR anew, one entry per CDR3 protein. The top ten clones hold 20% to 25% of a sample with a few hundred thousand distinct CDR3 sequences, approximately 16% of them seen once. Time point reported: newly diagnosed GD, antithyroid drugs for less than 3 months. PBMCs were the source of the RNA used for TCR sequencing. The CDR3 has 16 residues. Germline loops: CDR1 MDHEN, CDR2 SYDVKM. Between the trimmed V and J ends, which lost 1 base and 1 base, there was a span of 11 bases. These records were also assigned to another study, of T cells in Graves' hyperthyroidism and ophthalmopathy.

This material consisted of peripheral blood mononuclear cells (PBMCs), taken at new diagnosis, from a patient treated with antithyroid drugs. The receptor was isolated from a woman aged 18-29 years with Graves disease. The chain couples TRBV28 to TRBJ1-3, with D tentatively TRBD1 (5 bases). The CDR3 reads CASSLSAGRSGNTIYF. For the CDR3, the DNA is TGTGCCAGCAGTTTATCAGCAGGGAGGTCTGGAAACACCATATATTTT.